A selection of T cell receptor beta chains follows, all from one sample in a study of T-cell reconstitution after alpha-beta-depleted transplantation in children. TCRdb reprocessed the PCR reads via MiXCR and lists one record per CDR3 protein. The sample holds some 350,000 distinct CDR3 sequences, around 15% seen once. Sequenced material: PBMCs, mostly from graft donor cells, taken 360 days after TCRalphabeta/CD19-depleted stem cell transplant. The receptors originated from a male patient under 10 years old who had a stem cell transplant for acute lymphoblastic leukemia, so the T cells may come from the graft donor. Each CDR3 is given with its conserved first and last residue. A D gene is named only where the DNA matches it firmly. Size is stated for part of the rows, as once, few or many counts, or as a class when the clone is expanded.

J | size | V | D | DNA | CDR3
TRBJ2-5 | . | TRBV7-8 | TRBD1 | TGTGCCAGCAGCTTAAGAACAGGGGCTTCCCAAGAGACCCAGTACTTC | CASSLRTGASQETQYF
TRBJ2-5 | . | TRBV24-1 | TRBD1 | TGTGCCACCAGTGATCCCGGGACAGGGGCAGAGACCCAGTACTTC | CATSDPGTGAETQYF
TRBJ1-4 | many | TRBV12-3/TRBV12-4 | . | TGTGCCAGCAGTCCTCTCAGTTCCGAAAAACTGTTTTTT | CASSPLSSEKLFF
TRBJ2-1 | . | TRBV3-1 | . | TGTGCCAGCAGCCAAAACTCTTACAATGAGCAGTTCTTC | CASSQNSYNEQFF
TRBJ2-5 | . | TRBV2 | TRBD2 | TGTGCCAGCAGCACCGGGACTAGCGGGACGTACCAAGAGACCCAGTACTTC | CASSTGTSGTYQETQYF
TRBJ2-2 | few | TRBV3-1 | TRBD1 | TGTGCCAGCAGCCAAGATGAAATCGGGACAGGGGATATCGGGGAGCTGTTTTTT | CASSQDEIGTGDIGELFF
TRBJ2-1 | . | TRBV12-3/TRBV12-4 | . | TGTGCCAGCAGTTTGGGGTCCACGAATGAGCAGTTCTTC | CASSLGSTNEQFF
TRBJ2-1 | few | TRBV29-1 | . | TGCAGCGTTCAACGCTGGACTCCTACTTCCTACAATGAGCAGTTCTTC | CSVQRWTPTSYNEQFF
TRBJ1-6 | . | TRBV20-1 | . | TGCAGTGCTAGAGATTACGGAGGAGGTTCACCCCTCCACTTT | CSARDYGGGSPLHF
TRBJ2-7 | . | TRBV29-1 | . | TGCAGCGTTGGACCATCACTGGTAGCCGAGCAGTACTTC | CSVGPSLVAEQYF
TRBJ2-1 | . | TRBV20-1 | . | TGCAGTGCCCTACGGGACTCTCCTGAGCAGTTCTTC | CSALRDSPEQFF
TRBJ2-4 | few | TRBV28 | TRBD2 | TGTGCCAGCATGCGGGGGGAGGCGGACATTCAGTACTTC | CASMRGEADIQYF
TRBJ2-2 | . | TRBV5-5 | . | TGTGCCAGCAGCTTGGTACTAGCAGGCACCGGGGAGCTGTTTTTT | CASSLVLAGTGELFF
TRBJ1-5 | few | TRBV20-1 | . | TGCAGTGCTAGAGCGGCGGCGGGGCTCGTCGATCAGCCCCAGCATTTT | CSARAAAGLVDQPQHF
TRBJ2-3 | few | TRBV4-2 | . | TGTGCCAGCAGCCAAGATCTGGGACTTGGACTTCGCCCTAGCACAGATACGCAGTATTTT | CASSQDLGLGLRPSTDTQYF
TRBJ2-1 | few | TRBV20-1 | TRBD2 | TGCAGTGCTAGGGGTCTAGCGGGAGGGCCGAGTGATGAGCAGTTCTTC | CSARGLAGGPSDEQFF
TRBJ2-2 | few | TRBV6-1 | . | TGTGCCCACCAAGGGGTGGAGCGTGGGACCGGGGAGCTGTTTTTT | CAHQGVERGTGELFF
TRBJ1-1 | . | TRBV12-3/TRBV12-4 | TRBD1 | TGTGCCAGCAGTCCTCTCGGGGGGACAGGGAACACTGAAGCTTTCTTT | CASSPLGGTGNTEAFF
TRBJ2-3 | few | TRBV28 | . | TGTGCCAGCAGTTTCCCCCTCGGACGGGCCCTGAGCACAGATACGCAGTATTTT | CASSFPLGRALSTDTQYF
TRBJ2-3 | . | TRBV21-1 | . | TGTGCCAGCACCTTCCTCCCGGGACCTCGAGGCCCAGATACGCAGTATTTT | CASTFLPGPRGPDTQYF
TRBJ2-7 | few | TRBV5-1 | TRBD2 | TGCGCCAGCAGCTTGGGACTAGCGGGAGGGCCGGAAATGGTGTACTTC | CASSLGLAGGPEMVYF
TRBJ2-1 | many | TRBV7-9 | . | TGTGCCAGCCTTGGGACACCCTACAATGAGCAGTTCTTC | CASLGTPYNEQFF
TRBJ2-7 | many | TRBV7-7 | TRBD1 | TGTGCGCGCTCGGACAGGGGGAATTACGAGCAGTACTTC | CARSDRGNYEQYF
TRBJ2-2 | . | TRBV12-3/TRBV12-4 | . | TGTGCCAGCGGGTTCAACACCGGGGAGCTGTTTTTT | CASGFNTGELFF
TRBJ2-3 | . | TRBV5-1 | . | TGCGCCAGCCCGACCCCGGGCCTCGGGGGCACAGATACGCAGTATTTT | CASPTPGLGGTDTQYF
TRBJ2-2 | few | TRBV12-3/TRBV12-4 | . | TGTGCCAGCAGACCGATTAGCGTTACCGGGGAGCTGTTTTTT | CASRPISVTGELFF
TRBJ2-7 | few | TRBV7-2 | . | TGTGCCAGCAGCTTAGGCCTTGGACTCACTTACTACGAGCAGTACTTC | CASSLGLGLTYYEQYF
TRBJ2-1 | few | TRBV20-1 | . | TGCAGTGCTAGTTGGGGGGGCGATGAGCAGTTCTTC | CSASWGGDEQFF